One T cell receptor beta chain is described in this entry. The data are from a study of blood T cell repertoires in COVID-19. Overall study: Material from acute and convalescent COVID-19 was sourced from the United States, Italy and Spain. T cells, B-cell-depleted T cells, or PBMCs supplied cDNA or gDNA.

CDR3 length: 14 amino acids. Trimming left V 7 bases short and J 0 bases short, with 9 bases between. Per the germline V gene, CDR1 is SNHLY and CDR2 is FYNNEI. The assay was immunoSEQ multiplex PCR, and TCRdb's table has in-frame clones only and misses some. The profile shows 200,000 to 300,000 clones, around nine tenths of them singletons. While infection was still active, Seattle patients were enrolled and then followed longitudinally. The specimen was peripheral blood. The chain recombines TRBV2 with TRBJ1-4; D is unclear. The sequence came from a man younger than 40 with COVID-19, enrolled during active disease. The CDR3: CASNVSPTNEKLFF. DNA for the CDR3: TGTGCCAGCAATGTCAGTCCAACTAATGAAAAACTGTTTTTT.